This section outlines one T cell receptor (beta chain) sequence together with its context. Its specificity is not known. The sample is drawn from a study of PD-1 blockade in classical Hodgkin lymphoma. The data were produced by immunoSEQ multiplex PCR, yet TCRdb's version contains in-frame clones alone and is incomplete. The sample has tens of thousands of clones, around 90% seen once; the top ten hold around 8%. Whole-study findings and limits: Complete responders showed a baseline diversity that resembled the diversity of newly diagnosed patients. Causes of the repertoire differences remain undefined, possibly disease activity or prior therapy.

Time point given: cycle 4 day 1 (C4D1), after about 6 weeks of nivolumab. Exposure to brentuximab vedotin varied, and each patient had relapsed following autologous stem cell transplantation. Germline V gives CDR1 SGDLS, CDR2 YYNGEE. The V end lost 3 bases, the J end lost 11 bases, and 18 bases lay between the germline ends. The CDR3 is made up of 15 amino acids. Sequencing used peripheral blood mononuclear cells (PBMCs), obtained before the fourth cycle of nivolumab. The genes are TRBV9 and TRBJ1-6, with D possibly TRBD1 on 5 matching bases. This TCR was sampled from a human donor with classical Hodgkin lymphoma. The CDR3 is CASSAGGGALTPLHF. DNA of the CDR3: TGTGCCAGCAGCGCTGGGGGGGGAGCTCTAACACCCCTCCACTTT.